What follows are 31 T cell receptor beta chains derived from one specimen sequenced in a study of T cell responses to AZD1222 COVID-19 vaccine. Sequenced by immunoSEQ multiplex PCR; TCRdb stores in-frame clones only, minus some. The sample shows more than 95,000 clones, about 89% of them seen only once. Sequencing was performed on peripheral blood, taken on day 0 of AZD1222 vaccination. Receptors originate from an adult in good health.

The J gene is TRBJ2-1, the V gene TRBV14, with TRBD2 matching over 12 bases. The V gene's germline CDR1 is SGHDN and CDR2 FVKESK. The CDR3 is 18 amino acids. J lost 9 bases, V lost 5 bases, and 17 bases had no gene match. CDR3 protein: CASSSGVRASGRAVEQFF. Here the CDR3 DNA reads TGTGCCAGCAGCTCCGGCGTCAGGGCTAGCGGGAGGGCCGTTGAGCAGTTCTTC.

The gene calls are TRBV10-3 and TRBJ2-2; D may be TRBD2 (5 bases). This CDR3 has 14 amino acids. V was clipped by 8 bases and J by 6 bases, with 16 bases between them. Germline loops: CDR1 ENHRY, CDR2 SYGVKD. CDR3 sequence reads: CAIGPGRTPGELFF. The CDR3 coding sequence is TGTGCCATCGGGCCAGGACGGACTCCCGGGGAGCTGTTTTTT.

The chain joins TRBV25-1 to TRBJ2-3; possibly TRBD1 or TRBD2 for D (6 bases each). CDR1 and CDR2 (germline): MGHDK, SYGVNS. The V and J ends lost 1 base and 6 bases respectively, with 20 bases between them. The CDR3 loop spans 17 amino acids. CDR3 region: CASSEFRGDDPEDTQYF. The CDR3 nucleotides read TGTGCCAGCAGTGAATTTAGGGGGGACGACCCTGAGGATACGCAGTATTTT.

The chain couples TRBV6-5 to TRBJ2-7; TRBD1 matches 9 bases. The V gene's germline CDR1 is MNHEY and CDR2 SVGAGI. J lost 3 bases, V lost 6 bases, and 9 bases had no gene match. The CDR3 runs 15 residues. As DNA, the CDR3 is TGTGCCAGCAGAAGGTCGGGACAGGGAATCTACGAGCAGTACTTC. It specifies CASRRSGQGIYEQYF.

The CDR3 is CASSQAGVNEAFF. The CDR3 coding sequence is TGTGCCAGCAGCCAAGCCGGGGTGAATGAAGCTTTCTTT. The chain has TRBV3-1 (or the pseudogene TRBV3-2) and TRBJ1-1, with D unclear. V lost 1 base and J lost 7, with 10 bases in between. The CDR3 contains 13 residues. Germline V gene data show CDR1 as LGHDT and CDR2 as YNNKEL (reference sequence).

This clone was counted only a few times. This chain links TRBV19 with TRBJ2-1; D unclear. This CDR3 spans 13 amino acids. Germline CDR1 is LNHDA and CDR2 is SQIVND (reference sequence). V dropped 4 bases and J dropped 3 bases, with 7 bases sitting between them. The CDR3 sequence: CASSKGHYNEQFF. CDR3 DNA sequence: TGTGCCAGTAGTAAGGGCCACTACAATGAGCAGTTCTTC.

The V and J genes are TRBV5-1 and TRBJ2-2; 9 bases fit TRBD1. Germline CDR1 and CDR2: SGHRS and YFSETQ. CDR3 length equals 16 residues. Trimming at V came to 3 bases and at J to 6 bases, leaving 9 bases not matched to a gene. The chain's CDR3 is CASSSGQGGEAGELFF. CDR3 coding DNA: TGCGCCAGCAGCTCGGGACAGGGCGGCGAGGCCGGGGAGCTGTTTTTT.

In its sample, this clone was seen once. V is TRBV3-1 (or the pseudogene TRBV3-2) and J is TRBJ2-2; D ambiguous. The CDR3 consists of 15 residues. Germline V CDR1 and CDR2: LGHDT, YNNKEL (reference sequence). V was cut by 1 base and J by 7 bases, with 13 bases left in between. CDR3 coding DNA: TGTGCCAGCAGCCAAGTAGGTACCTCAGGCGGGGAGCTGTTTTTT. Encoded protein: CASSQVGTSGGELFF.

The CDR3 loop is CASSLVGAGYEQYF. CDR3 DNA: TGTGCCAGCAGCTTGGTGGGAGCCGGTTACGAGCAGTACTTC. The rearrangement links TRBV5-6 to TRBJ2-7, with D possibly TRBD2 on 5 matching bases. V lost 0 bases, J lost 4 bases, and 11 bases lay in between. Germline V CDR1 and CDR2: SGHDT, YYEEEE. This CDR3 has 14 residues.

The V gene is TRBV2, the J gene TRBJ2-1; the D gene is possibly TRBD2 (6 bases). CDR1 and CDR2 from the germline V gene are SNHLY and FYNNEI. The CDR3 is 16 residues long. V was shortened by 6 bases and J by 0 bases, with 15 bases between the two germline ends. CDR3 DNA sequence: TGTGCCAGCAGACTTCAGCGGGCCAGCTCCTACAATGAGCAGTTCTTC. Translated: CASRLQRASSYNEQFF. Using reference TRBV2 and TRBJ2-1 for the parts outside the CDR3, the full variable domain is EPEVTQTPSHQVTQMGQEVILRCVPISNHLYFYWYRQILGQKVEFLVSFYNNEISEKSEIFDDQFSVERPDGSNFTLKIRSTKLEDSAMYFCASRLQRASSYNEQFFGPGTRLTVL.

This rearrangement joins TRBV5-1 to TRBJ2-7, with 15 nucleotides matching TRBD2. Germline-derived CDR1 and CDR2 are SGHRS and YFSETQ. The CDR3 contains 16 residues. J lost 4 bases, V lost 4 bases, and 6 bases had no gene match. The CDR3 DNA reads TGCGCCAGCAGCCTCGGGACTAGCGGGAGGAGGTACGAGCAGTACTTC. This translates into CASSLGTSGRRYEQYF. Full variable domain (outside the CDR3, taken from reference TRBV5-1 and TRBJ2-7): KAGVTQTPRYLIKTRGQQVTLSCSPISGHRSVSWYQQTPGQGLQFLFEYFSETQRNKGNFPGRFSGRQFSNSRSEMNVSTLELGDSALYLCASSLGTSGRRYEQYFGPGTRLTVT.

This clone was recorded only once. The chain combines TRBV7-2 with TRBJ2-2, with TRBD1 matching 7 bases. The CDR3 is made up of 14 amino acids. Germline loops: CDR1 SGHTA, CDR2 FQGNSA. Losses at the gene ends were 7 bases for V and 6 bases for J; bases not matched to a gene: 8. CDR3 sequence: CASKVRDRSGELFF. CDR3 sequence (DNA): TGTGCCAGCAAAGTCCGGGACAGATCCGGGGAGCTGTTTTTT.

The V and J genes are TRBV27 and TRBJ2-7; 13 bases align to TRBD2. The germline CDR1 and CDR2 sequences are MNHEY and SMNVEV (reference sequence). CDR3 length: 15 amino acids. V lost 6 bases and J lost 2; bases outside the gene matches: 4. The chain's CDR3 is CASSHGLAGAYEQYF. CDR3 DNA sequence: TGTGCCAGCAGCCACGGACTAGCGGGAGCCTACGAGCAGTACTTC.

Written as DNA, the CDR3 is TGTGCCAGCACCCGACAGTCTGGGGCCAACGTCCTGACTTTC. Translating it yields CASTRQSGANVLTF. V gene TRBV6-5 combines with J gene TRBJ2-6, with D perhaps matching TRBD1 (5 bases). This CDR3 comprises 14 residues. CDR1 is MNHEY and CDR2 is SVGAGI in the germline V gene. The germline V and J ends were trimmed by 7 bases and 1 base, with 8 bases remaining between them.

This clone was seen more than once but under ten times. The V and J genes are TRBV29-1 and TRBJ1-2, with 10 bases aligning to TRBD1. The CDR3 sequence is 13 residues long. The ends lost 3 bases at V and 8 bases at J; junction bases unmatched: 6. CDR1 is SQVTM, CDR2 ANQGSEA, per germline. The DNA of the CDR3 is TGCAGCGTTGACGCGACAGGGGGCGCGGGCTACACCTTC. This sequence encodes CSVDATGGAGYTF.

The CDR3 DNA reads TGTGCCAGCAGTGAATTGTGGACAAACACCAATGGCTACACCTTC. Protein: CASSELWTNTNGYTF. The rearrangement uses TRBV2 and TRBJ1-2; D perhaps matches TRBD1 (5 bases). Germline lookup yields CDR1 SNHLY and CDR2 FYNNEI. The CDR3 sequence is 15 residues long. V lost 2 bases to trimming and J lost 6 bases, with 16 bases between them. The whole variable domain, remainder taken from reference TRBV2 and TRBJ1-2, is EPEVTQTPSHQVTQMGQEVILRCVPISNHLYFYWYRQILGQKVEFLVSFYNNEISEKSEIFDDQFSVERPDGSNFTLKIRSTKLEDSAMYFCASSELWTNTNGYTFGSGTRLTVV.

The CDR3 DNA reads as TGTGCCAGCAGCTCGGGACTAGCGGAGGACGGGGAGCTGTTTTTT. Protein sequence: CASSSGLAEDGELFF. The chain couples TRBV7-3 to TRBJ2-2; 11 nucleotides align to TRBD2. This CDR3 comprises 15 residues. Germline CDR1 SGHTA, CDR2 FQGTGA. Trimming took 4 bases from V and 7 from J; bases not matched to a gene: 5. The variable domain in full, with the rest retrieved from reference TRBV7-3 and TRBJ2-2, is GAGVSQTPSNKVTEKGKYVELRCDPISGHTALYWYRQSLGQGPEFLIYFQGTGAADDSGLPNDRFFAVRPEGSVSTLKIQRTERGDSAVYLCASSSGLAEDGELFFGEGSRLTVL.

This chain links TRBV7-8 with TRBJ1-2; 8 positions agree with TRBD1. Germline CDR1 and CDR2: SGHVS and FQNEAQ. Germline trimming cut 1 base from V and 4 bases from J; bases unmatched to any gene: 14. The CDR3 has 18 amino acids. The CDR3 region has the DNA TGTGCCAGCAGCTTAGTATCAGGGGGCGGACCAACAAGCTATGGCTACACCTTC. It yields the protein CASSLVSGGGPTSYGYTF.

The chain recombines TRBV7-3 with TRBJ2-3; 7 nucleotides line up with TRBD1. CDR3 size: 15 residues. The germline CDR1 and CDR2 sequences are SGHTA and FQGTGA. V was clipped by 6 bases and J by 4 bases; unmatched bases: 10. CDR3: CASSVPGQVADTQYF. CDR3 nucleotides: TGTGCCAGCAGTGTACCCGGACAGGTGGCAGATACGCAGTATTTT.

This rearrangement joins TRBV9 to TRBJ1-1, with TRBD1 matching 7 bases. The CDR3 is made up of 17 amino acids. CDR1 is SGDLS, CDR2 YYNGEE, per germline. V lost 7 bases, J lost 1 base, and 16 bases stayed unmatched. The CDR3 DNA reads TGTGCCAGCGCTAGGACAGGCGGGTTTTTATCGAACACTGAAGCTTTCTTT. Its protein is CASARTGGFLSNTEAFF.

This chain uses TRBV7-8 with TRBJ1-6, with no clear D. This CDR3 spans 11 amino acids. CDR1 and CDR2 from the germline V gene are SGHVS and FQNEAQ. Trimming pared 5 bases from V and 8 bases from J, leaving 4 bases between. The CDR3 region has the DNA TGTGCCAGCAGCCTAGATTCACCCCTCCACTTT. Its translation: CASSLDSPLHF.

The chain couples TRBV7-2 to TRBJ1-2, with 7 bases identical to TRBD1. The germline V gene encodes CDR1 SGHTA and CDR2 FQGNSA. V was clipped by 5 bases and J by 8 bases; unmatched bases: 8. This CDR3 region has 13 residues. CDR3 nucleotides: TGTGCCAGCAGCCCCGACAGGGAAAGAGGCTACACCTTC. It yields the protein CASSPDRERGYTF.

This chain joins TRBV4-3 and TRBJ2-7, with D tentatively TRBD1 or TRBD2 (5 bases each). Trimming shortened V by 9 bases and J by 2 bases, and 17 bases separated the two germline ends. Germline CDR1 reads LGHNA; CDR2 reads YSLEER. The CDR3 has 14 amino acids. DNA of the CDR3: TGCGCCAGTGGTCCGGGGCATCGGACCTACGAGCAGTACTTC. Amino acids: CASGPGHRTYEQYF.

The V gene is TRBV14, the J gene TRBJ2-7; TRBD2 is a possible D gene (5 bases). Trimming left V 4 bases short and J 7 bases short, with 20 bases between. From germline, CDR1 is SGHDN and CDR2 FVKESK. The CDR3 consists of 15 residues. CDR3 in DNA: TGTGCCAGCAGCCCTGTGTTGGGAGTTTCCCAGGAGCAGTACTTC. Translation gives CASSPVLGVSQEQYF.

In its sample, this clone was seen once. V is TRBV24-1 and J is TRBJ2-5; D uncertain. Per the germline V gene, CDR1 is KGHDR and CDR2 is SFDVKD. The CDR3 spans 17 residues. V was clipped by 2 bases and J by 0 bases, with 15 bases between them. The CDR3 sequence is CATSDSGRLLYQETQYF. The CDR3 coding sequence is TGTGCCACCAGTGATTCCGGACGGCTCCTGTACCAAGAGACCCAGTACTTC.

The rearrangement links TRBV6-5 to TRBJ2-7; TRBD2 matches at 8 bases. CDR1 is MNHEY and CDR2 is SVGAGI in the germline V gene. V dropped 0 bases and J dropped 5; count of bases not matched to a gene: 6. The CDR3 totals 15 residues. This CDR3 reads CASSYSTSGLNEQYF. The CDR3 bases are TGTGCCAGCAGTTACTCCACTAGCGGCCTTAACGAGCAGTACTTC.

This chain joins TRBV7-6 and TRBJ1-5; unclear D gene. This CDR3 has 17 amino acids. Trimming removed 1 base at V and 0 bases at J, with 13 bases between. CDR1 and CDR2 from the germline V gene are SGHVS and FNYEAQ. The CDR3 bases are TGTGCCAGCAGCTTAGGGGCAAGGGTTGATAGCAATCAGCCCCAGCATTTT. It encodes CASSLGARVDSNQPQHF. The whole variable domain, remainder taken from reference TRBV7-6 and TRBJ1-5, is GAGVSQSPRYKVTKRGQDVALRCDPISGHVSLYWYRQALGQGPEFLTYFNYEAQQDKSGLPNDRFSAERPEGSISTLTIQRTEQRDSAMYRCASSLGARVDSNQPQHFGDGTRLSIL.

The rearrangement uses TRBV30 and TRBJ2-2, with D tentatively TRBD1 (5 bases). V lost 0 bases and J lost 4, with 18 bases in between. The CDR3 totals 17 residues. In germline, CDR1 is GTSNPN, CDR2 SVGIG (reference sequence). Written as DNA, the CDR3 is TGTGCCTGGAGTGTATCCCCCTCTACCAGGGTCACCGGGGAGCTGTTTTTT. This gives the protein CAWSVSPSTRVTGELFF.

V usage is TRBV14 and J usage is TRBJ2-7; perhaps TRBD2 as D (7 bases). This CDR3 region has 14 residues. Between the trimmed V and J ends, which lost 5 bases and 4 bases, there was a span of 15 bases. Germline CDR1 is SGHDN and CDR2 is FVKESK. The CDR3 region is CASSLGGAQYEQYF. CDR3 DNA sequence: TGTGCCAGCAGCTTAGGGGGGGCCCAATACGAGCAGTACTTC.

The rearrangement uses TRBV20-1 and TRBJ2-1; 11 positions agree with TRBD1. The CDR3 extends over 17 amino acids. Looked up from germline, CDR1 is DFQATT and CDR2 is SNEGSKA (reference sequence). Losses at the gene ends were 3 bases for V and 6 bases for J; bases not matched to a gene: 13. The CDR3 nucleotides are TGCAGTGCTAGTGCTCCGGGACAGGGGGTTAGGGGCAATGAGCAGTTCTTC. The encoded protein is CSASAPGQGVRGNEQFF.

V is TRBV2 and J is TRBJ1-1, with D maybe TRBD1 (6 bases). Germline lookup yields CDR1 SNHLY and CDR2 FYNNEI. This CDR3 contains 13 residues. The ends were cut back, 11 bases at V and 6 bases at J, with 19 bases in the middle. CDR3 protein: CASRRGGSAEAFF. Here the CDR3 DNA reads TGTGCCTCACGGAGGGGGGGGTCGGCTGAAGCTTTCTTT.